Listed here are 21 T cell receptor beta chains from one sample, sequenced in a study of radiation and T cells in renal cell carcinoma. The time point here: baseline pretreatment blood. Documented treatment: 15 Gy SBRT to primary tumor, nephrectomy 4 weeks later. Profiled with immunoSEQ multiplex PCR; TCRdb holds only in-frame clones, not every one. Among more than 140,000 clones listed, around four fifths were seen once. The sample was blood, taken from a patient whose treatment included radiotherapy and nephrectomy. These receptors were obtained from a woman in her 50s with renal cell carcinoma.

V usage is TRBV5-1 and J usage is TRBJ2-7, with D possibly matching TRBD1 (6 bases). CDR1 and CDR2 from the germline V gene are SGHRS and YFSETQ. Trimming pared 0 bases from V and 4 bases from J, leaving 11 bases between. This CDR3 has 14 amino acids. The CDR3: CASSLAEGGYEQYF. Written as DNA, the CDR3 is TGCGCCAGCAGCTTGGCAGAAGGGGGATACGAGCAGTACTTC.

This clone has just a few counts. The gene calls are TRBV7-8 and TRBJ2-7; 9 bases line up with TRBD2. The CDR3 length is 16 residues. CDR1 SGHVS and CDR2 FQNEAQ come from the germline V gene. After removal of 7 bases from V and 2 bases from J, the junction contained 12 bases not matched to a gene. The DNA for the CDR3 is TGTGCCAGCATCCCAATAGCGGGAGACATTACCTACGAGCAGTACTTC. Translation: CASIPIAGDITYEQYF.

The chain recombines TRBV30 with TRBJ2-4, with D perhaps matching TRBD1 or TRBD2 (5 bases each). Trimming shortened V by 6 bases and J by 7 bases, and 19 bases separated the two germline ends. The V gene's germline CDR1 is GTSNPN and CDR2 SVGIG (reference sequence). CDR3 length equals 14 residues. This chain's CDR3 is CACTKRADSNIQYF. The CDR3 region has the DNA TGTGCCTGTACGAAGAGGGCAGACAGCAACATTCAGTACTTC.

The gene calls are TRBV7-2 and TRBJ2-2; no clear D gene. V was trimmed by 1 base and J by 8 bases, leaving 8 bases between them. Germline V lookup: CDR1 SGHTA, CDR2 FQGNSA. The CDR3 spans 13 residues. CDR3 nucleotides: TGTGCCAGCAGCTTAGGGGTATCTGGGGAGCTGTTTTTT. It encodes CASSLGVSGELFF.

In DNA form, the CDR3 reads TGTGCCAGTAGTACTCGGGAGAAGGGGAAAGAGACCCAGTACTTC. Translating it yields CASSTREKGKETQYF. This chain connects TRBV19 to TRBJ2-5; weak D call: TRBD2 (6 bases). V was shortened by 4 bases and J by 3 bases, with 15 bases between the two germline ends. CDR1 is LNHDA, CDR2 SQIVND, per germline (reference sequence). The CDR3 consists of 15 residues.

This chain links TRBV9 with TRBJ1-1; D may be TRBD1 (6 bases). CDR3 size: 15 residues. The V end was cut by 0 bases, the J end by 4 bases, with 13 bases between. In germline, CDR1 is SGDLS, CDR2 YYNGEE. The CDR3 nucleotides read TGTGCCAGCAGCGTAGTCCAGAGGGGGGGCACTGAAGCTTTCTTT. Translation: CASSVVQRGGTEAFF.

This sequence joins TRBV9 and TRBJ2-2; TRBD1 matches at 9 bases. The CDR3 covers 16 residues. The ends lost 4 bases at V and 6 bases at J; junction bases unmatched: 10. CDR1 SGDLS and CDR2 YYNGEE come from the germline V gene. The CDR3 loop reads CASSPPRTGDAGELFF. The CDR3 DNA follows: TGTGCCAGCAGCCCCCCTCGGACAGGGGATGCCGGGGAGCTGTTTTTT.

The rearrangement links TRBV5-1 to TRBJ2-7; D remains ambiguous. CDR1 and CDR2 from the germline V gene are SGHRS and YFSETQ. V gave up 1 base and J gave up 5 bases, with 13 bases separating them. The CDR3 is 14 residues long. As DNA, the CDR3 is TGCGCCAGCAGCTTGCGGCCTCCTGAGGACGAGCAGTACTTC. This codes for CASSLRPPEDEQYF.

The chain is built from TRBV6-6 and TRBJ1-1; D might be TRBD1 (6 bases). Trimming took off 0 bases at V and 7 bases at J, with 12 bases between the two ends. The CDR3 sequence is 14 residues long. CDR1 is MNHNY and CDR2 is SVGAGI in the germline V gene (reference sequence). For the CDR3, the DNA is TGTGCCAGCAGTTACTCAGGCAGGGGCGGTGAAGCTTTCTTT. It encodes CASSYSGRGGEAFF.

J is TRBJ2-7 and V is TRBV11-2; tentative D call: TRBD2 (5 bases). CDR3 size: 13 residues. CDR1 and CDR2 from the germline V gene are SGHAT and FQNNGV. The V and J ends lost 3 bases and 7 bases respectively, with 13 bases between them. The CDR3 DNA reads as TGTGCCAGCAGCTTGCAGCGGACGGGGGAGCAGTACTTC. The encoded protein is CASSLQRTGEQYF.

This chain links TRBV5-1 with TRBJ1-5; no reliable D call. V was trimmed by 3 bases and J by 4 bases, leaving 14 bases between them. Looked up from germline, CDR1 is SGHRS and CDR2 is YFSETQ. The CDR3 is 15 amino acids. The CDR3 DNA follows: TGCGCCAGCAGCTCAGACGCAAACTCTAATCAGCCCCAGCATTTT. Amino acids: CASSSDANSNQPQHF. Together with reference TRBV5-1 and TRBJ1-5, the CDR3 gives the full variable domain: KAGVTQTPRYLIKTRGQQVTLSCSPISGHRSVSWYQQTPGQGLQFLFEYFSETQRNKGNFPGRFSGRQFSNSRSEMNVSTLELGDSALYLCASSSDANSNQPQHFGDGTRLSIL.

This clone showed up just once. The chain links TRBV25-1 to TRBJ2-3; 11 bases line up with TRBD1. V dropped 10 bases and J dropped 10; count of bases not matched to a gene: 7. Per germline, CDR1 MGHDK and CDR2 SYGVNS. The CDR3 extends over 12 amino acids. Here the CDR3 DNA reads TGTGCCACATTGCCGGGACAGGGGGCGCAGTATTTT. Translating it yields CATLPGQGAQYF.

The chain employs TRBV5-1 and TRBJ1-4; tentative D call: TRBD1 (5 bases). Germline V gene sequence: CDR1 SGHRS, CDR2 YFSETQ. Trimming took off 0 bases at V and 7 bases at J, with 7 bases between the two ends. There are 13 residues in the CDR3. The CDR3 nucleotides are TGCGCCAGCAGCTTGGTAGGGACTGAAAAACTGTTTTTT. Translation gives CASSLVGTEKLFF.

This chain joins TRBV19 and TRBJ2-7; a possible D gene is TRBD2 (7 bases). CDR1 and CDR2 from the germline V gene are LNHDA and SQIVND (reference sequence). Trimming pared 5 bases from V and 0 bases from J, leaving 17 bases between. The CDR3 is made up of 16 amino acids. The CDR3, as DNA: TGTGCCAGTAGTCTGGGCCGGGGGGCCAGCTCCTACGAGCAGTACTTC. Translating gives CASSLGRGASSYEQYF.

The chain employs TRBV2 and TRBJ1-5, with unresolved D. This CDR3 region has 13 residues. The V gene lost 3 bases and the J gene lost 8 bases, with 11 bases spanning the gap. Germline V CDR1 and CDR2: SNHLY, FYNNEI. For the CDR3, the DNA is TGTGCCAGCAGTGAGACGTCGAGGGAGCCCCAGCATTTT. Protein sequence: CASSETSREPQHF.

In this sample, this clone turned up once. The V gene is TRBV10-3, the J gene TRBJ2-3; D may be TRBD2 (6 bases). The V and J ends lost 4 bases and 7 bases respectively, with 18 bases between them. In germline, CDR1 is ENHRY, CDR2 SYGVKD. This CDR3 spans 15 amino acids. CDR3 protein: CAISARGTFTNTQYF. Written as DNA, the CDR3 is TGTGCCATCAGTGCTCGGGGGACCTTCACGAATACGCAGTATTTT.

The V and J genes are TRBV6-5 and TRBJ1-5; 10 nucleotides line up with TRBD1. V was clipped by 2 bases and J by 4 bases; unmatched bases: 2. CDR3 length equals 15 residues. Germline V gene sequence: CDR1 MNHEY, CDR2 SVGAGI. This chain's CDR3 is CASSYAGQGNQPQHF. The CDR3, as DNA: TGTGCCAGCAGTTACGCGGGACAGGGGAATCAGCCCCAGCATTTT.

The V gene is TRBV10-3, the J gene TRBJ1-1; tentative D call: TRBD1 (6 bases). The CDR3 has 15 residues. CDR1 is ENHRY, CDR2 SYGVKD, per germline. The V end lost 7 bases, the J end lost 0 bases, and 15 bases lay between the germline ends. CDR3 loop: CAITKSPGVNTEAFF. The CDR3 DNA reads as TGTGCCATCACTAAAAGCCCAGGGGTGAACACTGAAGCTTTCTTT.

The chain employs TRBV5-4 and TRBJ1-1; tentative D call: TRBD1 (5 bases). The CDR3 runs 15 residues. The germline V gene encodes CDR1 SGHNT and CDR2 YYREEE (reference sequence). Deletions cut 0 bases from V and 1 base from J, with 10 bases between. This CDR3 is CASSLAGQGNTEAFF. CDR3 nucleotides: TGTGCCAGCAGCTTGGCGGGGCAGGGGAACACTGAAGCTTTCTTT. The whole variable domain, remainder taken from reference TRBV5-4 and TRBJ1-1, is ETGVTQSPTHLIKTRGQQVTLRCSSQSGHNTVSWYQQALGQGPQFIFQYYREEENGRGNFPPRFSGLQFPNYSSELNVNALELDDSALYLCASSLAGQGNTEAFFGQGTRLTVV.

V gene TRBV4-1 combines with J gene TRBJ1-5; 7 bases fit TRBD1. The CDR3 has 15 residues. V was clipped by 2 bases and J by 4 bases; unmatched bases: 5. CDR1 is MGHRA and CDR2 is YSYEKL in the germline V gene. CDR3 sequence reads: CASSQPGQVNQPQHF. CDR3 nucleotides: TGCGCCAGCAGCCAACCTGGACAGGTGAATCAGCCCCAGCATTTT.

J is TRBJ2-3 and V is TRBV5-6; possibly TRBD2 for D (5 bases). The length of the CDR3 is 15 residues. V shed 0 bases and J shed 1 base, with 9 bases lying between them. CDR1 SGHDT and CDR2 YYEEEE come from the germline V gene. CDR3 amino acids: CASSLVSGGTDTQYF. CDR3 in DNA: TGTGCCAGCAGCTTGGTGAGCGGCGGCACAGATACGCAGTATTTT. Using reference TRBV5-6 and TRBJ2-3 for the parts outside the CDR3, the full variable domain is DAGVTQSPTHLIKTRGQQVTLRCSPKSGHDTVSWYQQALGQGPQFIFQYYEEEERQRGNFPDRFSGHQFPNYSSELNVNALLLGDSALYLCASSLVSGGTDTQYFGPGTRLTVL.